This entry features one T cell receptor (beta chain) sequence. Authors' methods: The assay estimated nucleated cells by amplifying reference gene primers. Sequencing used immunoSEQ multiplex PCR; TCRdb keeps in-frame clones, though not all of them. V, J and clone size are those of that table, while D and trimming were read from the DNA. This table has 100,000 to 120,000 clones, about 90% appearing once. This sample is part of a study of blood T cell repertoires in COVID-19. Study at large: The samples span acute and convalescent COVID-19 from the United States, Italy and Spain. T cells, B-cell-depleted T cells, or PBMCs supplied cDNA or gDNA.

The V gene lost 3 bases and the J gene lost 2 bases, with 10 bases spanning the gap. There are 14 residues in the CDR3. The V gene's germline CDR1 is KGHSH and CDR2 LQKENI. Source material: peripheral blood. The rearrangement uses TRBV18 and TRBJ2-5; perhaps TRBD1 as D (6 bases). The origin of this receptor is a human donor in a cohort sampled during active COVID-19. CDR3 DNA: TGTGCCAGCTCACCGACAGGTGGACAAGAGACCCAGTACTTC. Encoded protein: CASSPTGGQETQYF.